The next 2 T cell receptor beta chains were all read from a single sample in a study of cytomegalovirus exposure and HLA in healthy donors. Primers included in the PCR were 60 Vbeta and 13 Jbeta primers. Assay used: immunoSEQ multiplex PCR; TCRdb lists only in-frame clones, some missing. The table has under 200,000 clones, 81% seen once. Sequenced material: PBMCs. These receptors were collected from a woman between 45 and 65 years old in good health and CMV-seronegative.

CDR3 sequence (DNA): TGTGCCTGGAGTGCAGGGGGCGCTGGAAACACCATATATTTT. Translated, it gives CAWSAGGAGNTIYF. V and J are TRBV30 and TRBJ1-3; 8 positions agree with TRBD1. Germline V gene data show CDR1 as GTSNPN and CDR2 as SVGIG (reference sequence). The CDR3 has 14 residues. The J segment lost 2 bases and the V segment lost 1 base, leaving 1 base of the junction unmatched.

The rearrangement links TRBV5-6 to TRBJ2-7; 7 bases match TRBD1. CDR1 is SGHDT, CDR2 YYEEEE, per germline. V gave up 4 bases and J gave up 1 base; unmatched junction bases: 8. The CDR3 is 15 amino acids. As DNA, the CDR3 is TGTGCCAGCAGCGCCCGGGACAGACCTTCCTACGAGCAGTACTTC. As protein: CASSARDRPSYEQYF.